The next 17 T cell receptor beta chains were all read from a single sample in a study of control samples from healthy donors and cancer patients. The table came from immunoSEQ multiplex PCR; TCRdb's copy has only in-frame clones and leaves some out. Of roughly 120,000 clones in the sample, over 90% were seen once. Material: blood. These receptors were taken from a young man in good health.

The V and J genes are TRBV27 and TRBJ1-5; TRBD1 agrees at 10 bases. V was pared by 3 bases and J by 4 bases, with 3 bases of the junction left unmatched. CDR1 is MNHEY, CDR2 SMNVEV, per germline (reference sequence). The CDR3 loop spans 15 amino acids. CDR3 DNA: TGTGCCAGCAGTTTGGACAGGGGGGGAAATCAGCCCCAGCATTTT. Its translation: CASSLDRGGNQPQHF.

This chain links TRBV6-5 with TRBJ1-1; no reliable D call. The germline V and J ends were trimmed by 5 bases and 0 bases, with 10 bases remaining between them. The V gene's germline CDR1 is MNHEY and CDR2 SVGAGI. This CDR3 contains 14 residues. This CDR3 is CASSRTTVNTEAFF. The CDR3 DNA sequence: TGTGCCAGCAGTCGCACCACAGTGAACACTGAAGCTTTCTTT.

The table lists this clone with a count of one. The rearrangement joins TRBV7-9 to TRBJ1-1; the D gene is possibly TRBD1 (5 bases). CDR1 and CDR2 from the germline V gene are SEHNR and FQNEAQ (reference sequence). Between the trimmed V and J ends, which lost 5 bases and 5 bases, there was a span of 21 bases. The CDR3 has 16 residues. CDR3 DNA: TGTGCCAGCAGCACGAACGCCCAGGGTGCGTGGACTGAAGCTTTCTTT. Protein sequence: CASSTNAQGAWTEAFF.

V gene TRBV5-5 combines with J gene TRBJ1-3; maybe TRBD1 (5 bases). This CDR3 comprises 16 residues. Trimming removed 1 base at V and 0 bases at J, with 11 bases between. CDR1 and CDR2 from the germline V gene are SGHKS and YYEKEE (reference sequence). CDR3 region: CASSLYQGDSGNTIYF. The DNA of the CDR3 is TGTGCCAGCAGCTTGTATCAAGGGGACTCTGGAAACACCATATATTTT.

CDR3 sequence (DNA): TGTGCCAGCTGTAACGCCGGGGGTTATGGCTACACCTTC. Its translation: CASCNAGGYGYTF. This chain uses TRBV28 with TRBJ1-2; the D gene is possibly TRBD1 (5 bases). The CDR3 spans 13 residues. V lost 8 bases and J lost 5, with 15 bases in between. Germline loops: CDR1 MDHEN, CDR2 SYDVKM.

The chain recombines TRBV3-1 (or the pseudogene TRBV3-2) with TRBJ1-6; D is perhaps TRBD1 (5 bases). V was trimmed by 4 bases and J by 7 bases, leaving 14 bases between them. The CDR3 extends over 15 amino acids. Per the germline V gene, CDR1 is LGHDT and CDR2 is YNNKEL (reference sequence). The CDR3 region has the DNA TGTGCCAGCAGCCCAATGTGGGGCGGAAATTCACCCCTCCACTTT. Its translation: CASSPMWGGNSPLHF.

The rearrangement uses TRBV19 and TRBJ2-1; 9 bases map to TRBD1. Germline lookup yields CDR1 LNHDA and CDR2 SQIVND (reference sequence). The CDR3 sequence is 15 residues long. After removal of 5 bases from V and 6 bases from J, the junction contained 8 bases not matched to a gene. Here the CDR3 reads CASSGNRGRFNEQFF. The CDR3 DNA reads TGTGCCAGTAGTGGGAACAGGGGGCGGTTCAATGAGCAGTTCTTC.

The V and J genes are TRBV7-7 and TRBJ2-2, with D uncertain. Trimming took 2 bases from V and 0 from J, leaving 10 bases between them. Germline V gene sequence: CDR1 SSHAT, CDR2 FNYEAQ (reference sequence). This CDR3 region has 16 residues. CDR3 residues: CASSLRTYPNTGELFF. DNA of the CDR3: TGTGCCAGCAGCTTAAGGACGTACCCGAACACCGGGGAGCTGTTTTTT.

V gene TRBV29-1 combines with J gene TRBJ1-2, with D unresolved. The CDR3 totals 15 residues. CDR1 is SQVTM and CDR2 is ANQGSEA in the germline V gene. The germline V and J ends were trimmed by 4 bases and 1 base, with 16 bases remaining between them. In DNA, the CDR3 is TGCAGCGTTGCTCTTAGGTTGGACCTTAACTATGGCTACACCTTC. It is translated as CSVALRLDLNYGYTF.

The chain is built from TRBV11-2 and TRBJ2-2, with no clear D. Germline V gene sequence: CDR1 SGHAT, CDR2 FQNNGV. This CDR3 region has 15 residues. Trimming took 5 bases from V and 0 from J, leaving 10 bases between them. Written as DNA, the CDR3 is TGTGCCAGCAGCCGGAAAAACGCGAACACCGGGGAGCTGTTTTTT. Translation: CASSRKNANTGELFF.

This chain joins TRBV11-2 and TRBJ2-1; 11 positions agree with TRBD1. The CDR3 is 16 residues long. CDR1 SGHAT and CDR2 FQNNGV come from the germline V gene. Germline trimming cut 0 bases from V and 6 bases from J; bases unmatched to any gene: 4. Here the CDR3 reads CASSLDPGQGGNEQFF. CDR3 in DNA: TGTGCCAGCAGCTTAGATCCGGGACAGGGGGGCAATGAGCAGTTCTTC.

The chain couples TRBV6-2 or TRBV6-3 to TRBJ2-3; D perhaps matches TRBD1 (6 bases). The CDR3 loop spans 16 amino acids. Trimming left V 5 bases short and J 3 bases short, with 18 bases between. The V gene's germline CDR1 is MNHEY and CDR2 SVGEGT. The CDR3 region is CASSRSGQRSTDTQYF. CDR3 DNA sequence: TGTGCCAGCAGTAGATCCGGACAGAGGTCGACAGATACGCAGTATTTT.

This clone was detected once. This chain connects TRBV28 to TRBJ1-2; unclear D gene. V shed 5 bases and J shed 4 bases, with 14 bases lying between them. This CDR3 spans 14 amino acids. Germline CDR1 reads MDHEN; CDR2 reads SYDVKM. In DNA form, the CDR3 reads TGTGCCAGCAGTCCCCCAGGTAGACTCTATGGCTACACCTTC. Amino acid sequence: CASSPPGRLYGYTF.

The chain couples TRBV7-2 to TRBJ1-6; no clear D gene. From germline, CDR1 is SGHTA and CDR2 FQGNSA. V was cut by 3 bases and J by 13 bases, with 10 bases left in between. The CDR3 covers 12 residues. This CDR3 reads CASSFPLSPLHF. The CDR3 region has the DNA TGTGCCAGCAGCTTCCCCCTTTCGCCCCTCCACTTT.

The chain links TRBV7-2 to TRBJ1-2, with TRBD1 identical over 12 bases. The ends lost 5 bases at V and 4 bases at J; junction bases unmatched: 11. This CDR3 has 17 amino acids. The germline gives CDR1 SGHTA, CDR2 FQGNSA. CDR3 sequence reads: CASSLNRDRGLVYGYTF. In DNA form, the CDR3 reads TGTGCCAGCAGCCTCAACCGGGACAGGGGGCTAGTCTATGGCTACACCTTC.

The V call is TRBV5-1, the J call TRBJ2-7; D assignment may be TRBD1 or TRBD2 (5 bases each). Trimming shortened V by 1 base and J by 2 bases, and 13 bases separated the two germline ends. The length of the CDR3 is 15 residues. Looked up from germline, CDR1 is SGHRS and CDR2 is YFSETQ. In nucleotides, the CDR3 is TGCGCCAGCAGCTTGTTCCCGGGGACCACCTACGAGCAGTACGTC. Translated, it gives CASSLFPGTTYEQYV.

The chain has TRBV28 and TRBJ1-1, with D perhaps matching TRBD1 (5 bases). Between the trimmed V and J ends, which lost 7 bases and 6 bases, there was a span of 12 bases. The CDR3 is 12 amino acids. Germline V gene sequence: CDR1 MDHEN, CDR2 SYDVKM. The CDR3 region has the DNA TGTGCCAGCACCACCGGGACCTCTGAAGCTTTCTTT. Translation: CASTTGTSEAFF.